This T cell receptor beta chain stems from a study of T cell responses to AZD1222 COVID-19 vaccine. Study in general: Researchers grouped second doses given at about 4 or about 12 weeks into one pool.

Libraries were prepared by immunoSEQ multiplex PCR; TCRdb keeps only in-frame clonotypes and omits some of them. Of roughly 100,000 clones listed, about nine tenths were seen once; the top ten hold over 15%. In germline, CDR1 is LNHNV, CDR2 YYDKDF (reference sequence). The CDR3 length is 15 residues. Trimming left V 0 bases short and J 3 bases short, with 12 bases between. The J gene is TRBJ2-7, the V gene TRBV15, with D perhaps TRBD1 (6 bases). The TCR originated in an adult in good health. This material consisted of peripheral blood, taken on day 0 of AZD1222 vaccination. The CDR3 sequence is CATSRETGKNYEQYF. The CDR3, as DNA: TGTGCCACCAGCAGAGAAACAGGGAAAAACTACGAGCAGTACTTC.